A selection of T cell receptor beta chains follows, all from one sample in a study of blood T cell repertoires in COVID-19. The method was immunoSEQ multiplex PCR; TCRdb's version includes in-frame clones alone and lacks a portion of them. This sample has roughly 40,000 clones, with around 90% found just once. Sample: peripheral blood. All receptors come from a human donor in a cohort sampled during active COVID-19. CDR3s include the opening cysteine and the closing phenylalanine or tryptophan. Each record gives: D gene, J gene, clone size, V gene, CDR3 DNA, CDR3 protein. D genes are given only for firm matches. Expanded clones get a size class; other rows say once, few or many, or leave the size out.

. | TRBJ2-7 | . | TRBV2 | TGTGCCAGCAGTTCCGGACAGGGAGGGTACGAGCAGTACTTC | CASSSGQGGYEQYF
TRBD2 | TRBJ2-1 | . | TRBV4-1 | TGCGCCAGCAGCCAAGGTGGTAGCGGGGGGGAGCAGTTCTTC | CASSQGGSGGEQFF
. | TRBJ2-2 | once | TRBV5-1 | TGCGCCAGCAGCTCTGAAAGCATCGGGGAGCTGTTTTTT | CASSSESIGELFF
. | TRBJ1-2 | . | TRBV2 | TGTGCCAGCGGCCTCCGATATGGCTACACCTTC | CASGLRYGYTF
TRBD2 | TRBJ2-1 | . | TRBV3-1/TRBV3-2 | TGTGCCAGCAGCCAGACTAGCGGGGAAGGAAATGAGCAGTTCTTC | CASSQTSGEGNEQFF
. | TRBJ1-6 | . | TRBV18 | TGTGCCAGCTCACCACAGGGGAATAATTCACCCCTCCACTTT | CASSPQGNNSPLHF
TRBD2 | TRBJ2-3 | once | TRBV6-2/TRBV6-3 | TGTGCCAGCAGTTACACCCCCGGGACTAGCGGGATTAATACGCAGTATTTT | CASSYTPGTSGINTQYF
. | TRBJ2-2 | . | TRBV11-3 | TGTGCCAGCAGCTCGTCCGTCTGGGGAGGTACCGGGGAGCTGTTTTTT | CASSSSVWGGTGELFF
. | TRBJ2-5 | . | TRBV5-4 | TGTGCCAGCAGCTTGGCTCAAGAGACCCAGTACTTC | CASSLAQETQYF
. | TRBJ2-7 | . | TRBV5-1 | TGCGCCAGCAGTTTGGTGGCGGACTGGGACGAGCAGTACTTC | CASSLVADWDEQYF
. | TRBJ1-1 | . | TRBV11-2 | TGTGCCAGCAGCTTAGAGTTTGGACAGAACACTGAAGCTTTCTTT | CASSLEFGQNTEAFF
. | TRBJ1-1 | . | TRBV7-2 | TGTGCCAGCAGCCCCGTCGGAGGGATTAGCACTGAAGCTTTCTTT | CASSPVGGISTEAFF
. | TRBJ2-5 | . | TRBV5-1 | TGCGCCAGCAGCTTGCTCCGGCGGTGGGAGACCCAGTACTTC | CASSLLRRWETQYF
. | TRBJ2-2 | . | TRBV2 | TGTGCCAGCACGGGACATCCTTCGAACACCGGGGAGCTGTTTTTT | CASTGHPSNTGELFF
. | TRBJ1-2 | . | TRBV30 | TGTGCCTGGAGTCCATACAGAGGACTCTCTGGCTACACCTTC | CAWSPYRGLSGYTF
. | TRBJ2-2 | once | TRBV3-1/TRBV3-2 | TGTGCCAGCAGCACCATTCCGGGGGTGAACACCGGGGAGCTGTTTTTT | CASSTIPGVNTGELFF